The source of this T cell receptor (beta chain) is a study of blood T cell repertoires in COVID-19. Germline loops: CDR1 SGHTA, CDR2 FQGNSA. The CDR3 has 15 residues. Trimming took off 6 bases at V and 4 bases at J, with 16 bases between the two ends. Participant age was 18 to 89 years, and participants resided in approximately 24 US areas. Participant-reported clinical history was the basis for cohort assignment. Assay: immunoSEQ multiplex PCR; the TCRdb copy retains only in-frame clones and omits some. The sample shows about 340,000 clones, roughly 90% of them seen only once. Specimen: PBMCs or T cells enriched from blood (not recorded which). The chain uses TRBV7-2 and TRBJ1-3, with D possibly TRBD1 on 6 matching bases. The TCR originated in a woman in her twenties or thirties who had recovered from COVID-19. CDR3 in amino acids: CASSQQGLSGNTIYF. The CDR3 nucleotides are TGTGCCAGCAGTCAACAGGGTCTGTCCGGAAACACCATATATTTT.